Detailed here is one T cell receptor beta chain. The antigen is undetermined. The sample belongs to a study of PD-1 blockade in classical Hodgkin lymphoma. V shed 0 bases and J shed 1 base, with 6 bases lying between them. The length of the CDR3 is 14 residues. Per germline, CDR1 MGHRA and CDR2 YSYEKL. Each of the patients experienced relapse following autologous stem cell transplantation, and their brentuximab vedotin exposure differed. The repertoire was sequenced with immunoSEQ multiplex PCR; TCRdb's copy has only in-frame clones and lacks some. This table holds over 60,000 clones, 71% found once. Broader study findings: Newly diagnosed patients were reported to exhibit reduced baseline TCR diversity relative to healthy donors. Complete responders' baseline diversity resembled that of newly diagnosed patients.

The receptor was isolated from a human donor with classical Hodgkin lymphoma. This sequence joins TRBV4-1 and TRBJ1-1; D is ambiguous. The source material was peripheral blood mononuclear cells (PBMCs), sampled before the second cycle of nivolumab. CDR3 sequence (DNA): TGCGCCAGCAGCCAAGAAAAGGGGAACACTGAAGCTTTCTTT. The encoded protein is CASSQEKGNTEAFF.